This TCR beta chain was obtained from a study of blood T cells in healthy people across ages. As for the study in general: Template switching picked up about one barcoded beta molecule for each two T cells.

Together with a sample-barcoded 5' primer, a J-beta primer mix was included in a second PCR lasting about 6 to 12 cycles. MiXCR, run by TCRdb on the 5' RACE reads, gives a single entry per CDR3 protein. Of roughly 700,000 distinct CDR3 sequences in the sample, approximately 50% were seen once. Study-wide results and caveats: Shifts in expanded clonotypes may have been confounded by donor CMV status, which was unknown. Per million T cells, TCR beta diversity dropped roughly linearly as age increased.

Donors were healthy Caucasian individuals from Russia aged about 6 to 95. In regard to this clonotype: Its antigen is as yet unknown. The junction shows a germline mismatch at one end, possibly a read error.

This receptor was obtained from a woman aged 55 to 70 in good health. The specimen was blood.

CDR3 coding DNA: TGTGTCACCAGCAGAGTCAGGGGGAGTGGTAATGAGCAGTTCTTC. Translated, it gives CVTSRVRGSGNEQFF. This chain links TRBV15 with TRBJ2-1; the match to TRBD1 covers 7 bases. The CDR3 length is 15 residues. From germline, CDR1 is LNHNV and CDR2 YYDKDF (reference sequence).